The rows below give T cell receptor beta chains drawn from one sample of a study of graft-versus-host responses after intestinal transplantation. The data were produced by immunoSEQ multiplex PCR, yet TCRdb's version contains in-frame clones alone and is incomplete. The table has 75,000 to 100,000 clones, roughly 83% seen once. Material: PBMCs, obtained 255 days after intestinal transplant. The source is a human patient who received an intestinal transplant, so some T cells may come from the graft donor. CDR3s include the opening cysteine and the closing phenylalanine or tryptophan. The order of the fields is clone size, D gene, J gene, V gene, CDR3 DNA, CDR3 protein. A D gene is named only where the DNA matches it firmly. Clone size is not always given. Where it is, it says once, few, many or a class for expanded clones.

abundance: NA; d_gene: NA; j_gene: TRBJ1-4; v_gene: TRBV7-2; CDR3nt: TGTGCCAGCAGCTTATATCGGGGGGGCGAAAAACTGTTTTTT; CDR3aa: CASSLYRGGEKLFF
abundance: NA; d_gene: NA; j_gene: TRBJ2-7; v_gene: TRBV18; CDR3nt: TGTGCCAGCTCACCAGATGTCGGTAGCAGTTTCTACGAGCAGTACTTC; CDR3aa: CASSPDVGSSFYEQYF
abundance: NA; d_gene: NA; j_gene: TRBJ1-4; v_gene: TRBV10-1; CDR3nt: TGCGCCAGCAGTGAATTCCAGACGGATGATACTAATGAAAAACTGTTTTTT; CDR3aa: CASSEFQTDDTNEKLFF
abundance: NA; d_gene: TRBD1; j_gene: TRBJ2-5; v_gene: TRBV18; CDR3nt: TGTGCCAGCTCACCACCGACAGGGCAAGAGACCCAGTACTTC; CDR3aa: CASSPPTGQETQYF
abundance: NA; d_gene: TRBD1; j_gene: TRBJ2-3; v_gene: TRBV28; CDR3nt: TGTGCCAGCAGTTTTTCCGGGACAGGGTCCCTACCGTTCACAGATACGCAGTATTTT; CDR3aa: CASSFSGTGSLPFTDTQYF
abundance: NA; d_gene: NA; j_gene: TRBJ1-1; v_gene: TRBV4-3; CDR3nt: TGCGCCAGCAGCCAAGATAGGGGGGAGGGCACTGAAGCTTTCTTT; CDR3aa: CASSQDRGEGTEAFF
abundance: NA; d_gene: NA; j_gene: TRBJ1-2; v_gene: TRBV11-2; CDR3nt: TGTGCCAGCAGCTTAAGTTCCTTACCGAACTATGGCTACACCTTC; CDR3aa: CASSLSSLPNYGYTF
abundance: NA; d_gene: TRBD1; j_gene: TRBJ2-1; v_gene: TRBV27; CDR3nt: TGTGCCAGCAGTTTAGCGACAGGGAATGAGCAGTTCTTC; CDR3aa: CASSLATGNEQFF
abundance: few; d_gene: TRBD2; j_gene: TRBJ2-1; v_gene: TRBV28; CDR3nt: TGTGCCAGCAGCCCGGGAGGGGGAAAAGACAATGAGCAGTTCTTC; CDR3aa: CASSPGGGKDNEQFF
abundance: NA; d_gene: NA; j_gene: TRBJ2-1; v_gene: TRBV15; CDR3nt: TGTGCCACCAGCAGAGGGTTGGGGCAACTGAGCTCCTACAATGAGCAGTTCTTC; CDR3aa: CATSRGLGQLSSYNEQFF
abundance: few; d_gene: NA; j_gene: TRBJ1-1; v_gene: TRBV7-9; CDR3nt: TGTGCCAGCAGCGAGCCGGGACGGAGTGAAGCTTTCTTT; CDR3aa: CASSEPGRSEAFF
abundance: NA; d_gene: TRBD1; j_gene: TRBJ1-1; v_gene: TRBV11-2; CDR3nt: TGTGCCAGCAGCCACAGGGGGCCGGGTGCTGAAGCTTTCTTT; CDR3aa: CASSHRGPGAEAFF
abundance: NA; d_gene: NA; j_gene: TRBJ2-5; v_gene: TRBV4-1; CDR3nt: TGTGCCAGCAGCCAAGAGTCCCAGGGTCTACGGGAGACCCAGTACTTC; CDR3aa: CASSQESQGLRETQYF
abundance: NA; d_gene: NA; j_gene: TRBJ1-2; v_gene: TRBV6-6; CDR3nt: TGTGCCAGCAGTTACGTCCAGGCCTCCTTGGCTGGCTACACCTTC; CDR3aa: CASSYVQASLAGYTF
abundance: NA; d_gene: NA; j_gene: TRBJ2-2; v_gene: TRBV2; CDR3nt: TGTGCCAGCATGGAAATTTCCGGGACAAGAAACACCGGGGAGCTGTTTTTT; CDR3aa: CASMEISGTRNTGELFF
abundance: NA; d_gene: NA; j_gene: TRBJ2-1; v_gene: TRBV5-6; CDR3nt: TGTGCCAGCAGCGCAAGCTCCTACAATGAGCAGTTCTTC; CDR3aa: CASSASSYNEQFF
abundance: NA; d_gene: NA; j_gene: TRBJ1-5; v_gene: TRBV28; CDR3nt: TGTGCCAGCAGTCTCGACAGGTTCAATCAGCCCCAGCATTTT; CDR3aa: CASSLDRFNQPQHF
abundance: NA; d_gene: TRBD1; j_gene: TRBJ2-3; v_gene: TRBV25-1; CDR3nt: TGTGCCAGCAGTGTAGGGGGCGCAGATACGCAGTATTTT; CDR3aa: CASSVGGADTQYF
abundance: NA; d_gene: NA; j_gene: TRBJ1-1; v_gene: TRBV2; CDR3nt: TGTGCCAGCAGTGTACAGAAGAACACTGAAGCTTTCTTT; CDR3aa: CASSVQKNTEAFF
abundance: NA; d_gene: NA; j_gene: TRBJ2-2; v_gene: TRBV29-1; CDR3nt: TGCAGCGTTGAGGGCAACGCGAACACCGGGGAGCTGTTTTTT; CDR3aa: CSVEGNANTGELFF
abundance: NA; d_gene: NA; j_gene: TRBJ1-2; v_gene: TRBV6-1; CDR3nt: TGTGCCACCCGATCCTACTATGGCTACACCTTC; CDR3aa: CATRSYYGYTF
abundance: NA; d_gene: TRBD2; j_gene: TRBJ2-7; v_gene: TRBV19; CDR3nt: TGTGCCAGTAGTCCGGGACTAGCGGCCTACGAGCAGTACTTC; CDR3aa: CASSPGLAAYEQYF
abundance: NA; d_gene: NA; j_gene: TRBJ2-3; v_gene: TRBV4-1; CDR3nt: TGCGCCAGCAGCCAAGTCGGGAGCCGCACAGATACGCAGTATTTT; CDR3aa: CASSQVGSRTDTQYF
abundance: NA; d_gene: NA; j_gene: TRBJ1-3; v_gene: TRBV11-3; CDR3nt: TGTGCCAGCAGCTTAAAAGGGAATGGAAACACCATATATTTT; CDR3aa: CASSLKGNGNTIYF
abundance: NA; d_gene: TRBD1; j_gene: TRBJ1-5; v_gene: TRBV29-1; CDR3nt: TGCAGCGTGACGACAGGGGGGGAGAATCAGCCCCAGCATTTT; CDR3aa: CSVTTGGENQPQHF
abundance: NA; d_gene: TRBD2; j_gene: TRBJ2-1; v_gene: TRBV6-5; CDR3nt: TGTGCCAGCAGTTTGAGACTAGCGAACAATGAGCAGTTCTTC; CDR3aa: CASSLRLANNEQFF
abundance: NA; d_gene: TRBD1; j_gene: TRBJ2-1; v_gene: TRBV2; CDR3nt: TGTGCCAGCAGTGAACCAGGGACAGGGGGATATGAGCAGTTCTTC; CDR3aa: CASSEPGTGGYEQFF
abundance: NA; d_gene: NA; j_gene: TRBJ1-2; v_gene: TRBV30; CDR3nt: TGTGCCTGGAGTGGACCAGGAACCCGGCACGGCTACACCTTC; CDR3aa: CAWSGPGTRHGYTF
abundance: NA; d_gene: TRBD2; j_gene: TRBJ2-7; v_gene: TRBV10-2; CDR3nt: TGCGCCAGCCTTGGGACTAGCGGGACCTACGAGCAGTACTTC; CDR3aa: CASLGTSGTYEQYF
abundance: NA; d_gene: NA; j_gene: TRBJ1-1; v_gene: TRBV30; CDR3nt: TGTGCCTGGATTCTGGGCAACCAGAACACTGAAGCTTTCTTT; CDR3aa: CAWILGNQNTEAFF
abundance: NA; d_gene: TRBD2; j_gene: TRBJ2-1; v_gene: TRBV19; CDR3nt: TGTGCCAGTAGTATCCCTAGCGGGAGAAACAATGAGCAGTTCTTC; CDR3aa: CASSIPSGRNNEQFF
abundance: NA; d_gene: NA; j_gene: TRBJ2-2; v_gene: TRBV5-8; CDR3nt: TGTGCCAGCAGCTTTCGAGTCGGCCAGGGGACAAACTCGAACACCGGGGAGCTGTTTTTT; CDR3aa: CASSFRVGQGTNSNTGELFF
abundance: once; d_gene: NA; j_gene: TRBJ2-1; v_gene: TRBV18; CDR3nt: TGTGCCAGCTCACCCGACGGGGGTGAGCAGTTCTTC; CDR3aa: CASSPDGGEQFF
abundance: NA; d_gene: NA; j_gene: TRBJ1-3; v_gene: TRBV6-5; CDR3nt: TGTGCCAGCAGTTACTACCCCCCGCAGGGAAGAAACACCATATATTTT; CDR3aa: CASSYYPPQGRNTIYF
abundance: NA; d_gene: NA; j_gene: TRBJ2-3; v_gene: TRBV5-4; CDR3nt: TGTGCCAGCAGCTTGGAGGAGGGGGATACGCAGTATTTT; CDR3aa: CASSLEEGDTQYF
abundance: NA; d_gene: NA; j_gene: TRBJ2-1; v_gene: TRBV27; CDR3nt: TGTGCCAGCAGTTTTGGAGGGGGCCGCAATGAGCAGTTCTTC; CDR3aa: CASSFGGGRNEQFF
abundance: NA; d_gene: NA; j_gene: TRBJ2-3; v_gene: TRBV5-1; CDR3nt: TGCGCCAGCAGCCCCCGAGCTGAGGGAAGCACAGATACGCAGTATTTT; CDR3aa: CASSPRAEGSTDTQYF
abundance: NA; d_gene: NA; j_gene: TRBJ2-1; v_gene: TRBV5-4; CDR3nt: TGTGCCAGCAGCCCTCTTGAGGAGGCCTACAATGAGCAGTTCTTC; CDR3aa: CASSPLEEAYNEQFF
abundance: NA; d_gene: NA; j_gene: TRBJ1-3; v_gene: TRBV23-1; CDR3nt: TGCGCCAGCAGTCATAGGGCCCTCTCTGGAAACACCATATATTTT; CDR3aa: CASSHRALSGNTIYF
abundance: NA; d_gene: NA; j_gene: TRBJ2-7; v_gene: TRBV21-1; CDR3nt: TGTGCCAGCAGCAAAGAGGGGGGGACAGCCTACGAGCAGTACTTC; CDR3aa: CASSKEGGTAYEQYF
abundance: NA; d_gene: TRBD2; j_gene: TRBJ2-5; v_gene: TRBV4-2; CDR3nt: TGTGCCAGCAGCCAAGGCTCGGCAGCGGGAGGAGAGACCCAGTACTTC; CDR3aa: CASSQGSAAGGETQYF
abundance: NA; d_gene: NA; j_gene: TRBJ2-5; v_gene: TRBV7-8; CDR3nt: TGTGCCAGCAGCTTAGTAGGGGGGACTCAAGAGACCCAGTACTTC; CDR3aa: CASSLVGGTQETQYF
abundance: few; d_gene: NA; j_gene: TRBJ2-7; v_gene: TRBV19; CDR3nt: TGTGCCAGTAGTCCACAGGTCACCTACGAGCAGTACTTC; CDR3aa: CASSPQVTYEQYF
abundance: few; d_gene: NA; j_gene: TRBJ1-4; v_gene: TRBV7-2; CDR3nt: TGTGCCAGCAGCGAGCGACAGAAAGCCAGACTGTTTTTT; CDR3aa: CASSERQKARLFF
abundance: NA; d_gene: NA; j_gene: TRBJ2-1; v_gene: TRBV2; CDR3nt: TGTGCCAGCAGTGAAATTGAGCAGTTCTTC; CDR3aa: CASSEIEQFF
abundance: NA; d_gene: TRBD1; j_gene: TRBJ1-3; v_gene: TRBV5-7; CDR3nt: TGTGCCAGCAGCTTGTGGGACAGTGTCTCTGGAAACACCATATATTTT; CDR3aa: CASSLWDSVSGNTIYF
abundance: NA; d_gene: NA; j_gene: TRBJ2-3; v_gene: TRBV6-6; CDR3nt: TGTGCCAGCAGTTGGACAGCCCGCACAGATACGCAGTATTTT; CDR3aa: CASSWTARTDTQYF
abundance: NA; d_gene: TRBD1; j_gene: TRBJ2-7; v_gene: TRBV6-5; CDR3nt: TGTGCCAGCAGTTACAGGACAGGGTACGAGCAGTACTTC; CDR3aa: CASSYRTGYEQYF
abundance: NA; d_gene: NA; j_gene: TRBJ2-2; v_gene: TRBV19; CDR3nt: TGTGCCTGCCGAACGACGGTAACCGGGGAGCTGTTTTTT; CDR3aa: CACRTTVTGELFF
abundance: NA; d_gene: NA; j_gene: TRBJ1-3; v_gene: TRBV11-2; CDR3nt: TGTGCCAGCAGCTTAGGGGCTCTGAACTCTGGAAACACCATATATTTT; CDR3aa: CASSLGALNSGNTIYF
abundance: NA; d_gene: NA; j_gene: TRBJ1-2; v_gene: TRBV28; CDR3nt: TGTGCCAGCAGTTTAGTAGTGGGGAGAGACCCAACATCCTTC; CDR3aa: CASSLVVGRDPTSF
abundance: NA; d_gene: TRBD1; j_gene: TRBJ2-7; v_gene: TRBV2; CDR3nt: TGTGCCAGCAGTGGACAGGGCTACGAGCAGTACTTC; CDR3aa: CASSGQGYEQYF
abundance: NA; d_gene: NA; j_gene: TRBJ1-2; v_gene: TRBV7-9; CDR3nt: TGTGCCAGCAGCTTAGCGGCTAACTATGGCTACACCTTC; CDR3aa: CASSLAANYGYTF
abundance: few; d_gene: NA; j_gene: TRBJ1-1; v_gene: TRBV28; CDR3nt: TGTGCCAGCAGTTTACGGGTTTCTGGAGCTTTCTTT; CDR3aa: CASSLRVSGAFF
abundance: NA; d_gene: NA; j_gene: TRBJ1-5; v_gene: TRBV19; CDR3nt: TGTGCCAGTAGTATCGCCAGGGGTCCCTCGGGTCAGCCCCAGCATTTT; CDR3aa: CASSIARGPSGQPQHF
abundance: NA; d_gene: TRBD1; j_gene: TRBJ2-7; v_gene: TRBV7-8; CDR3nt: TGTGCCAGCAGCCCGGACAGGGGAGAATGGTACGAGCAGTACTTC; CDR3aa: CASSPDRGEWYEQYF
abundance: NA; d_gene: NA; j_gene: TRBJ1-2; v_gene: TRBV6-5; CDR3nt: TGTGCCAGCAGTGACTTCGAGGGACCGTACGGCTACACCTTC; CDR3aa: CASSDFEGPYGYTF
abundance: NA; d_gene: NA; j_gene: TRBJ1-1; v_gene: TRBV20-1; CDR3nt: TGCAGTGCTAGAGTGGGAACTGAAGCTTTCTTT; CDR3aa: CSARVGTEAFF
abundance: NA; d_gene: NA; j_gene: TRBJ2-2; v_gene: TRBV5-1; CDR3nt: TGCGCCAGCAGCCCAGGGTGGGGATGGTCCGGGGAGCTGTTTTTT; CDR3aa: CASSPGWGWSGELFF
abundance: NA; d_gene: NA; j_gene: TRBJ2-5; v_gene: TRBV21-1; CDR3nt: TGTGCCAGCAGCAAAATCCCCCCAGCGGGGGGCGGGGAGACCCAGTACTTC; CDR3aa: CASSKIPPAGGGETQYF